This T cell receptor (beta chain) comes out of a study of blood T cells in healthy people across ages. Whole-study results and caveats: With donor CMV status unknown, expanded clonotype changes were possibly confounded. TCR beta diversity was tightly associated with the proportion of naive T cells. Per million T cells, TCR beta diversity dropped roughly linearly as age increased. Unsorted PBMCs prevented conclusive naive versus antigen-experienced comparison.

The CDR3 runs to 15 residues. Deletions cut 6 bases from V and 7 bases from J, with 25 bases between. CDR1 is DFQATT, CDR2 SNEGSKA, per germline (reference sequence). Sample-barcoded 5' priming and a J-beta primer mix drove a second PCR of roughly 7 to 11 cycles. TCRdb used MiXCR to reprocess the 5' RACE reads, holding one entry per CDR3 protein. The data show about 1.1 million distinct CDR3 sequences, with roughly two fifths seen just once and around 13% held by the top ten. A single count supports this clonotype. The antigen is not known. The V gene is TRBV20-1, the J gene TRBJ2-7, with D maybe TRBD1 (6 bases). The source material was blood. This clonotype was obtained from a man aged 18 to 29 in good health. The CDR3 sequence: CSARFQGSVLNEQYF. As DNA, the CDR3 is TGCAGTGCGAGGTTCCAGGGGTCGGTCCTCAATGAGCAGTACTTC.